This T cell receptor beta chain was documented in a study of blood T cell repertoires in COVID-19. In the study overall: Sources were T cells, B-cell-depleted T cells, or PBMCs; the material itself was cDNA or gDNA.

This clone was seen more than once but under ten times. CDR1 and CDR2 (germline): ENHRY, SYGVKD. The CDR3 length is 14 residues. Between the trimmed V and J ends, which lost 10 bases and 4 bases, there was a span of 16 bases. Clones were sequenced by immunoSEQ multiplex PCR, and TCRdb holds only the in-frame ones, with some missing. The table has approximately 40,000 clones, approximately 85% seen once. The TCR originated in a human donor in a cohort sampled during active COVID-19. The specimen was peripheral blood. The rearrangement uses TRBV10-3 and TRBJ1-4, with D possibly TRBD1 on 6 matching bases. CDR3 sequence (DNA): TGTGCCACCAAACTAACAGGGAATAATGAAAAACTGTTTTTT. It encodes CATKLTGNNEKLFF.